This T cell receptor beta chain was sequenced during a study of blood T cells in healthy people across ages. The study, taken as a whole, reports: Expanded clonotype changes were possibly confounded by unknown donor CMV status. Without sorted subsets, naive and antigen-experienced compartments could not be conclusively compared. Relative to aged donors, long-lived donors carried more naive CD4+ cells and displayed higher diversity.

A word on this clonotype: Its specificity is not known.

A J-beta primer mix and a sample-barcoded 5' primer were used in a second PCR of roughly 6 to 11 cycles. TCRdb re-called the 5' RACE reads through MiXCR, storing one row per CDR3 protein. The repertoire holds fewer than 700,000 distinct CDR3 sequences, with 40% to 55% as singletons. Peripheral blood samples of 7.5 to 10 milliliters were drawn from each donor. CDR1 is SEHNR, CDR2 FQNEAQ, per germline (reference sequence). The CDR3 loop spans 15 amino acids. Trimming at V came to 3 bases and at J to 0 bases, leaving 4 bases not matched to a gene. The V call is TRBV7-9, the J call TRBJ2-7, with 8 nucleotides matching TRBD1. Sequences were obtained from blood. The clonotype comes from an elderly man in good health. The CDR3 DNA reads as TGTGCCAGCAGCTTTTCGGACAGGGACTCCTACGAGCAGTACTTC. Translation gives CASSFSDRDSYEQYF.